This TCR beta chain was sequenced during a study of vaccination and CD4 T cells after COVID-19. As for time point: late sampling 161 to 241 days after vaccination in a few convalescent patients. Treatment given: 10-day PBMC culture with coronavirus spike peptide pools or control peptides (ViraFEST assay). Peptide-pool expansion of antigen-specific T cells preceded TCR sequencing in ViraFEST. With regard to this clonotype: What it binds is unknown.

The Oncomine TCR Beta short-read assay sequenced DNA from cultured CD4+ T cells. TCRdb used MiXCR to reprocess the PCR reads, holding one entry per CDR3 protein. The sample yields fewer than 30,000 distinct CDR3 sequences, roughly a third seen once. Germline V gene data show CDR1 as DFQATT and CDR2 as SNEGSKA (reference sequence). V was shortened by 6 bases and J by 2 bases, with 14 bases between the two germline ends. The CDR3 runs 15 residues. The chain uses TRBV20-1 and TRBJ1-6; D unclear. This sample comprised CD4+ T cells from blood, cultured in vitro, obtained about 7 months after SARS-CoV-2 vaccination. This TCR came from a human donor who had recovered from COVID-19. The chain's CDR3 is CSAPMGGPYNSPLHF. CDR3 sequence (DNA): TGCAGTGCCCCGATGGGAGGGCCCTATAATTCACCCCTCCACTTT.